This is a list of T cell receptor beta chains from one sample in a study of response to subunit inactivated influenza vaccine. TCRdb analysed the RT-PCR reads with MiXCR anew, one entry per CDR3 protein. The sample records over 150,000 distinct CDR3 sequences, approximately 10% being singletons. Sample: non-naive T cells sorted from PBMCs, taken more than 35 days after vaccination. The receptor source for this set is a man aged 45-65 years who received an inactivated influenza vaccine. CDR3s include the opening cysteine and the closing phenylalanine or tryptophan. The D gene is left open where the match is weak. Size is stated for part of the rows, as once, few or many counts, or as a class when the clone is expanded.

>TRBJ2-2|TRBV28|many|-
CASTPPLLNTGELFF
TGTGCCAGCACTCCGCCCCTTTTGAACACCGGGGAGCTGTTTTTT
>TRBJ2-7|TRBV18|-|TRBD1
CASSAGQGANEQYF
TGTGCCAGCTCAGCGGGACAGGGGGCGAACGAGCAGTACTTC
>TRBJ1-1|TRBV20-1|-|-
CSAPNPGRLNTEAFF
TGCAGTGCTCCAAACCCCGGACGGCTGAACACTGAAGCTTTCTTT
>TRBJ2-3|TRBV29-1|-|-
CSADAGAQSGTQYF
TGCAGCGCTGACGCGGGGGCCCAGAGTGGTACGCAGTATTTT
>TRBJ2-5|TRBV6-1|few|-
CASSDLTVHLGETQYF
TGTGCCAGCAGCGACCTGACAGTACACCTTGGAGAGACCCAGTACTTC
>TRBJ2-2|TRBV28|-|-
CGTGYTGELFF
TGTGGTACAGGGTACACCGGGGAGCTGTTTTTT
>TRBJ2-5|TRBV28|-|-
CASRLAGAQQETQHF
TGTGCCAGCAGACTCGCGGGGGCTCAACAAGAGACCCAGCACTTC
>TRBJ2-3|TRBV11-2|few|TRBD1
CASSTWDRDTDTQYF
TGTGCCAGCAGCACTTGGGACAGAGACACAGATACGCAGTATTTT
>TRBJ2-2|TRBV20-1|few|-
CSARGLHTGELFF
TGCAGTGCTAGAGGGCTCCATACCGGGGAGCTGTTTTTT
>TRBJ2-1|TRBV20-1|few|-
CSATGGGVSYNEQFF
TGCAGTGCTACTGGAGGTGGGGTCTCCTACAATGAGCAGTTCTTC
>TRBJ1-6|TRBV11-2|few|TRBD1
CASSLVGGTAYSPLHF
TGTGCCAGCAGCTTAGTAGGAGGGACAGCTTATTCACCCCTCCACTTT
>TRBJ2-3|TRBV5-1|few|TRBD2
CASSITSGGNTDTQYF
TGCGCCAGCAGCATTACGAGCGGGGGGAACACAGATACGCAGTATTTT
>TRBJ2-3|TRBV10-3|many|TRBD2
CAISEEPSGTTDTQYF
TGTGCCATCAGTGAGGAACCTAGCGGAACCACAGATACGCAGTATTTT
>TRBJ1-2|TRBV28|-|-
CASSLAGDNYGYTF
TGTGCCAGCAGTTTGGCAGGCGACAACTATGGCTACACCTTC
>TRBJ1-3|TRBV5-6|many|-
CASSLYGSGNTIYF
TGTGCCAGCAGCTTGTACGGCTCTGGAAACACCATATATTTT
>TRBJ2-7|TRBV7-2|-|TRBD2
CASSWSSGGASYEQYF
TGTGCCAGCAGCTGGTCTAGCGGGGGGGCATCCTACGAGCAGTACTTC
>TRBJ2-1|TRBV20-1|many|TRBD1
CSAFDRGNEQFF
TGCAGTGCATTTGACAGGGGCAATGAGCAGTTCTTC
>TRBJ2-1|TRBV30|-|-
CAWNLPGRGQFF
TGTGCCTGGAACCTCCCTGGACGGGGGCAGTTCTTC
>TRBJ1-2|TRBV3-1|-|-
CASSRQKLGYTF
TGTGCCAGCAGCCGACAAAAACTTGGCTACACCTTC
>TRBJ2-1|TRBV27|few|-
CASSLTLLSSYNEQFF
TGTGCCAGCAGTTTGACACTTTTGAGCTCCTACAATGAGCAGTTCTTC
>TRBJ1-4|TRBV5-1|-|-
CASSPAERNEKLFF
TGCGCCAGCAGTCCGGCAGAGCGAAATGAAAAACTGTTTTTT
>TRBJ2-2|TRBV3-1|many|TRBD2
CASSLGLAEELFF
TGTGCCAGCAGCCTGGGACTAGCGGAGGAGCTGTTTTTT
>TRBJ2-3|TRBV15|few|TRBD2
CATSPRLAGGSDTQYF
TGTGCCACCAGCCCACGACTAGCGGGAGGCTCAGATACGCAGTATTTT
>TRBJ2-7|TRBV27|-|-
CASKNDTGTYEQYF
TGTGCCAGCAAAAACGACACAGGTACCTACGAGCAGTACTTC
>TRBJ1-6|TRBV7-6|-|-
CASSHGTYYNSPLHF
TGTGCCAGCAGCCATGGGACCTATTATAATTCACCCCTCCACTTT
>TRBJ2-7|TRBV28|-|TRBD1
CASSGTVSEQYF
TGTGCCAGCAGTGGGACAGTCAGCGAGCAGTACTTC
>TRBJ2-2|TRBV20-1|few|-
CSAREGGNTGELFF
TGCAGTGCTAGAGAGGGGGGGAACACCGGGGAGCTGTTTTTT
>TRBJ2-2|TRBV30|-|-
CACRQGASNTGELFF
TGTGCCTGTCGCCAAGGGGCGAGTAACACCGGGGAGCTGTTTTTT
>TRBJ2-2|TRBV6-2/TRBV6-3|few|-
CASSYIRVGELFF
TGTGCCAGCAGTTACATTAGGGTGGGGGAGCTGTTTTTT